The TCR beta chain described here comes from a study of T cells in Graves' hyperthyroidism and ophthalmopathy. Amplified TCR beta CDR3 regions derived from RNA transcripts. An initial round of RT-PCR targeting the TCR CDR3 relied on the HTBI primer set. TCRdb re-analysed the multiplex PCR reads in MiXCR, keeping a single row per CDR3 protein. The data show under 400,000 distinct CDR3 sequences, less than 15% seen once. The germline V gene encodes CDR1 SGDLS and CDR2 YYNGEE. Unmatched junction bases numbered 4, after V lost 3 bases and J lost 2 bases. The CDR3 extends over 15 amino acids. In this sample, this clonotype turned up many times.

The chain has TRBV9 and TRBJ2-1, with TRBD2 identical over 8 bases. This TCR came from a woman in her late teens or twenties with Graves' hyperthyroidism. Sample: blood. The CDR3 reads CASSAASGPYNEQFF. The CDR3 DNA follows: TGTGCCAGCAGCGCCGCTAGCGGGCCCTACAATGAGCAGTTCTTC.